A single sample is the source of the 6 T cell receptor beta chains below, sequenced in a study of blood T cell repertoires in COVID-19. Profiled with immunoSEQ multiplex PCR; TCRdb holds only in-frame clones, not every one. This sample has approximately 330,000 clones, with over 80% found just once. The sample consisted of peripheral blood. All receptors come from a man in his thirties or forties with COVID-19, enrolled during active disease.

V is TRBV28 and J is TRBJ1-2, with D perhaps TRBD1 (6 bases). The V gene's germline CDR1 is MDHEN and CDR2 SYDVKM. V lost 5 bases to trimming and J lost 6 bases, with 16 bases between them. This CDR3 is 14 amino acids long. CDR3 DNA: TGTGCCAGCAGTCCTCTGGGGGCAGATAATGGCTACACCTTC. Translating it yields CASSPLGADNGYTF.

This clone was seen a few times. This chain links TRBV6-5 with TRBJ1-2, with 7 bases matching TRBD1. The CDR3 consists of 15 residues. The V gene's germline CDR1 is MNHEY and CDR2 SVGAGI. V dropped 5 bases and J dropped 5; count of bases not matched to a gene: 11. CDR3 amino acids: CASSSTRTGQYGYTF. The CDR3 region has the DNA TGTGCCAGCAGTAGCACCCGGACAGGTCAATATGGCTACACCTTC.

V gene TRBV6-5 combines with J gene TRBJ2-1, with 8 bases that match TRBD1. V gave up 6 bases and J gave up 9 bases; unmatched junction bases: 10. CDR1 is MNHEY and CDR2 is SVGAGI in the germline V gene. The CDR3 is 14 amino acids. In DNA form, the CDR3 reads TGTGCCAGCAGCCCGGGACAGGAGCCGAGTGAGCAGTTCTTC. Translating gives CASSPGQEPSEQFF.

This clone has just a few counts. The gene calls are TRBV4-1 and TRBJ1-5; D may be TRBD1 (6 bases). The CDR3 covers 16 residues. Germline assignment: CDR1 MGHRA and CDR2 YSYEKL. Trimming took 4 bases from V and 5 from J, leaving 18 bases between them. The CDR3 is CASSRSGVVKDQPQHF. The CDR3 region has the DNA TGCGCCAGCAGCCGTTCAGGGGTTGTGAAGGATCAGCCCCAGCATTTT.

V and J are TRBV10-3 and TRBJ1-5; D is undetermined. Trimming took 1 base from V and 10 from J, leaving 11 bases between them. Germline CDR1 is ENHRY and CDR2 is SYGVKD. CDR3 length: 13 residues. CDR3 DNA: TGTGCCATCAGTGAGTTTAGTCAGCGCCCCCAGCATTTT. Protein sequence: CAISEFSQRPQHF.

V and J are TRBV5-8 and TRBJ1-5; D call uncertain. Deletions cut 1 base from V and 6 bases from J, with 8 bases between. Germline CDR1 and CDR2: SGHTS and YDEGEE. This CDR3 spans 13 amino acids. This CDR3 reads CASSLTEIQPQHF. The CDR3 DNA reads TGTGCCAGCAGCTTGACAGAAATTCAGCCCCAGCATTTT.